The entry below describes one T cell receptor beta chain. This record comes from a study of blood T cell repertoires in COVID-19. Study summary: The study drew acute and convalescent COVID-19 samples from the United States, Italy and Spain.

The assay was immunoSEQ multiplex PCR, and TCRdb's table has in-frame clones only and misses some. Found here are some 140,000 clones, 70% to 80% of them singletons; the top ten hold around 5%. V trimming: 1 base; J trimming: 7 bases; junction bases outside the gene matches: 6. CDR1 and CDR2 from the germline V gene are SGHNT and YYREEE (reference sequence). The CDR3 spans 15 residues. Sequenced: peripheral blood. The source is a woman in her seventies with COVID-19, enrolled during active disease. The rearrangement joins TRBV5-4 to TRBJ2-5, with TRBD2 identical over 11 bases. The CDR3 spells CASSLIAGGLRTQYF. As DNA, the CDR3 is TGTGCCAGCAGCTTGATAGCGGGGGGGTTGCGGACCCAGTACTTC. The full variable domain, completed using reference TRBV5-4 and TRBJ2-5, is ETGVTQSPTHLIKTRGQQVTLRCSSQSGHNTVSWYQQALGQGPQFIFQYYREEENGRGNFPPRFSGLQFPNYSSELNVNALELDDSALYLCASSLIAGGLRTQYFGPGTRLLVL.